Listed below are T cell receptor beta chains from one sample, sequenced in a study of graft-versus-host responses after intestinal transplantation. Their antigens remain unidentified. Libraries were prepared by immunoSEQ multiplex PCR; TCRdb keeps only in-frame clonotypes and omits some of them. Seen here are 95,000 to 130,000 clones, around nine tenths observed once, and the top ten hold roughly 0.2%. The source was unstimulated CD4+ T cells sorted from spleen or lymph node cells, collected before intestinal transplant. These receptor sequences come from a human donor who received an intestinal transplant. The CDR3 runs from the conserved cysteine through the conserved F or W. A D gene is named only where the DNA matches it firmly. Expanded clones are given a class, and other clones once, few, many or no size at all.

clone_size	j_call	d_call	v_call	cdr3_nt	cdr3_aa
NA	TRBJ2-2	NA	TRBV12-5	TGTGCTAGTGGTTTGGACAGGGCCTACACCGGGGAGCTGTTTTTT	CASGLDRAYTGELFF
NA	TRBJ2-5	NA	TRBV5-1	TGCGCCAGCAGCTGGGCCAGGACACGTCAGGAGACCCAGTACTTC	CASSWARTRQETQYF
NA	TRBJ2-1	NA	TRBV5-1	TGCGCCAGCACACCGCCGGGTCCGCAAACATACAATGAGCAGTTCTTC	CASTPPGPQTYNEQFF
NA	TRBJ2-1	NA	TRBV30	TGTGCCTTACAAACTGACGGAGGAACCTACAATGAGCAGTTCTTC	CALQTDGGTYNEQFF
few	TRBJ2-7	NA	TRBV6-5	TGTGCCAGCAGTTCCCTTCGGGGTTACGAGCAGTACTTC	CASSSLRGYEQYF
once	TRBJ2-3	TRBD2	TRBV12-5	TGTGCTAGTGGGACCGGGGGGACCACAGATACGCAGTATTTT	CASGTGGTTDTQYF
NA	TRBJ2-7	TRBD2	TRBV6-6	TGTGCCAGCAGACCCCGACTAGCGGCGACCTACGAGCAGTACTTC	CASRPRLAATYEQYF
once	TRBJ1-1	TRBD1	TRBV18	TGTGCCAGCTCACCACCGGTAAGGGGGCCAGCTTTCTTT	CASSPPVRGPAFF
NA	TRBJ1-1	NA	TRBV18	TGTGCCAGCTCACCACCGTGGGGCGAGACTGAAGCTTTCTTT	CASSPPWGETEAFF
NA	TRBJ2-3	NA	TRBV18	TGTGCCAGCTCCCCTAGGCGGTCTAGCACAGATACGCAGTATTTT	CASSPRRSSTDTQYF
NA	TRBJ2-7	NA	TRBV18	TGTGCCAGCTCGCCCGGAGCCAACTACGAGCAGTACTTC	CASSPGANYEQYF
NA	TRBJ1-1	NA	TRBV5-4	TGTGCCAGCAGACGAGACAGAACGAACACTGAAGCTTTCTTT	CASRRDRTNTEAFF
NA	TRBJ1-3	NA	TRBV30	TGTGCCTGGAGTGTACCGGAGGACTCTGGAAACACCATATATTTT	CAWSVPEDSGNTIYF
NA	TRBJ1-6	TRBD1	TRBV6-5	TGTGCCAGCAGTCGCGGACAGGATAATTCACCCCTCCACTTT	CASSRGQDNSPLHF
NA	TRBJ1-5	NA	TRBV6-1	TGTGCCAGCAGGTGGGTCTGGCCTTGGGCGCCCCAGCATTTT	CASRWVWPWAPQHF
once	TRBJ2-1	TRBD2	TRBV28	TGTGCCAGCAGTTTTAGCGGGAGAGAGAGGGGGCAGTTCTTC	CASSFSGRERGQFF
NA	TRBJ1-4	NA	TRBV6-1	TGTGCCAGCAGTGAACTAAGGGGCTCTAATGAAAAACTGTTTTTT	CASSELRGSNEKLFF
NA	TRBJ2-3	TRBD2	TRBV29-1	TGCAGCGCTCGATTAGCGGGGCCAGATACGCAGTATTTT	CSARLAGPDTQYF
NA	TRBJ2-1	TRBD2	TRBV10-1	TGCGCCAGCAGTCAGAGCGGGAGAGGGAACAATGAGCAGTTCTTC	CASSQSGRGNNEQFF
NA	TRBJ2-5	TRBD2	TRBV30	TGTGCCTGGACCCCTTGGGGGGGGAGTCAAGAGACCCAGTACTTC	CAWTPWGGSQETQYF
NA	TRBJ2-3	TRBD2	TRBV5-6	TGTGCCAGCAGGGGACTAGCGGGCGGGGATACGCAGTATTTT	CASRGLAGGDTQYF
NA	TRBJ1-5	NA	TRBV10-1	TGCGCCAGCAGTGAGCACCGGAATCAGCCCCAGCATTTT	CASSEHRNQPQHF
NA	TRBJ1-2	TRBD1	TRBV9	TGTGCCAGCAGCGTAGGGACAGGGGACGGCTACACCTTC	CASSVGTGDGYTF
few	TRBJ1-5	TRBD1	TRBV2	TGTGCCAGCAGTGGGACAGGGGGCAATCAGCCCCAGCATTTT	CASSGTGGNQPQHF
NA	TRBJ2-2	NA	TRBV9	TGTGCCAGCAGCGTAGTTTCGGGCGGGGAGCTGTTTTTT	CASSVVSGGELFF
once	TRBJ2-1	NA	TRBV14	TGTGCCAGCAGCGGCGGACCAGGGACACGCTCCTACAATGAGCAGTTCTTC	CASSGGPGTRSYNEQFF
NA	TRBJ1-1	NA	TRBV27	TGTGCCAGCAGTTTAACGGGGACATTGAACACTGAAGCTTTCTTT	CASSLTGTLNTEAFF
NA	TRBJ1-4	TRBD1	TRBV5-8	TGTGCCAGCAGAGGTCGACAGGGGATTGAAAAACTGTTTTTT	CASRGRQGIEKLFF
NA	TRBJ1-6	NA	TRBV7-2	TGTGCCAGCAGCTTGACAAATTCACCCCTCCACTTT	CASSLTNSPLHF
NA	TRBJ2-5	NA	TRBV19	TGTGCCAGTAGTACGCGACAGGAAGAGACCCAGTACTTC	CASSTRQEETQYF
NA	TRBJ2-7	NA	TRBV14	TGTGCCAGCAGCCAAGTAAGGGGGCGAGGGACTTCCTACGAGCAGTACTTC	CASSQVRGRGTSYEQYF
NA	TRBJ2-1	TRBD2	TRBV5-1	TGCGCCAGCAGCTTGACCCTAGCGGGATACAATGAGCAGTTCTTC	CASSLTLAGYNEQFF
NA	TRBJ1-2	TRBD1	TRBV5-6	TGTGCCAGCAGCTACCCGACAGGGCCCGGGTATGGCTACACCTTC	CASSYPTGPGYGYTF
NA	TRBJ2-6	TRBD1	TRBV7-3	TGTGCCAGCAGCCCGGGACAGCCGATCAGCCCTGGGGCCAACGTCCTGACTTTC	CASSPGQPISPGANVLTF
NA	TRBJ1-1	NA	TRBV11-2	TGTGCCAGCAGCTGGGGCCGGGCCCTGAACACTGAAGCTTTCTTT	CASSWGRALNTEAFF
NA	TRBJ2-1	TRBD2	TRBV18	TGTGCCAGCTCACCACTTAGCGGGGGCAATGAGCAGTTCTTC	CASSPLSGGNEQFF
once	TRBJ2-7	NA	TRBV28	TGTGCCAGCAGTTCCCTTAACAGGGTGAACCCCTACGAGCAGTACTTC	CASSSLNRVNPYEQYF
NA	TRBJ1-1	NA	TRBV7-8	TGTGCCAGCAGCTCTCGCCAGGGGCTTAACTTGAACACTGAAGCTTTCTTT	CASSSRQGLNLNTEAFF